The 17 T cell receptor beta chains reported below all come from one sample, sequenced in a study of preoperative IRX-2 immunotherapy in early breast cancer. Profiled with immunoSEQ multiplex PCR; TCRdb holds only in-frame clones, not every one. Here the sample spans around 43,000 clones, 70% to 80% being singletons. The sample's treatment: preoperative locoregional IRX-2 cytokine immunotherapy. The material sequenced was tumor tissue, taken after IRX-2 immunotherapy. The receptor source for this set is a human donor with breast cancer.

The chain carries TRBV11-3 and TRBJ2-7; TRBD2 aligns across 13 bases. The CDR3 is 15 residues long. In germline, CDR1 is SGHNT, CDR2 YENEEA. With 5 bases clipped from V and 3 bases from J, the junction kept 4 bases outside the gene matches. CDR3 coding DNA: TGTGCCAGCAGCGTGACTAGCGGGGGGTTCTACGAGCAGTACTTC. It encodes CASSVTSGGFYEQYF.

Worth noting for this clone: Other DNA sequences in the same sample also yield this CDR3. The chain is built from TRBV6-8 and TRBJ1-1, with 7 bases that match TRBD1. The V gene end was trimmed by 2 bases and the J gene end by 5 bases; junction bases not matched to a gene: 8. This CDR3 region has 15 residues. The germline V gene encodes CDR1 MNHGY and CDR2 SAAAGT. The CDR3 nucleotides read TGTGCCAGCAGTTACACCACAGGGGTGGGTACTGAAGCTTTCTTT. It codes for CASSYTTGVGTEAFF.

The gene calls are TRBV19 and TRBJ1-2; D perhaps matches TRBD1 (5 bases). Germline assignment: CDR1 LNHDA and CDR2 SQIVND (reference sequence). There are 13 residues in the CDR3. The germline V and J ends were trimmed by 10 bases and 4 bases, with 16 bases remaining between them. In nucleotides, the CDR3 is TGTGCCACCAAGCGGGGGAGCATCTATGGCTACACCTTC. This translates into CATKRGSIYGYTF. Full variable domain (missing parts from reference TRBV19 and TRBJ1-2): DGGITQSPKYLFRKEGQNVTLSCEQNLNHDAMYWYRQDPGQGLRLIYYSQIVNDFQKGDIAEGYSVSREKKESFPLTVTSAQKNPTAFYLCATKRGSIYGYTFGSGTRLTVV.

The chain recombines TRBV28 with TRBJ2-1, with D tentatively TRBD1 or TRBD2 (6 bases each). The CDR3 extends over 12 amino acids. V dropped 11 bases and J dropped 9 bases, with 17 bases sitting between them. Germline V lookup: CDR1 MDHEN, CDR2 SYDVKM. The CDR3 here is CAGGGLNVEQFF. CDR3 in DNA: TGTGCCGGAGGGGGGCTGAACGTTGAGCAGTTCTTC.

J is TRBJ1-2 and V is TRBV6-8, with D possibly being TRBD1 (5 bases). CDR3 length: 12 residues. Germline CDR1 is MNHGY and CDR2 is SAAAGT. V lost 5 bases and J 9 bases, leaving 13 bases between the germline ends. Here the CDR3 DNA reads TGTGCCAGCAGTGCCCCGGGGGATAGCTACACCTTC. Protein product: CASSAPGDSYTF.

V and J are TRBV15 and TRBJ2-1, with TRBD2 matching 12 bases. The germline gives CDR1 LNHNV, CDR2 YYDKDF (reference sequence). V dropped 7 bases and J dropped 0; count of bases not matched to a gene: 4. This CDR3 is built from 16 residues. The DNA for the CDR3 is TGTGCCACCACCCGGACTAGCGGGAACTCCTACAATGAGCAGTTCTTC. This sequence encodes CATTRTSGNSYNEQFF.

The chain is built from TRBV6-8 and TRBJ2-5, with 7 bases fitting TRBD2. Germline loops: CDR1 MNHGY, CDR2 SAAAGT. V lost 6 bases and J lost 10; bases outside the gene matches: 17. The CDR3 is 15 residues long. The CDR3 nucleotides read TGTGCCAGCAGCGATGCGGGAGCGGCCAGTCAGGACCAGTACTTC. Translation: CASSDAGAASQDQYF.

This chain uses TRBV18 with TRBJ2-7; no definite D call. Germline V gives CDR1 KGHSH, CDR2 LQKENI. The V end lost 4 bases, the J end lost 1 base, and 8 bases lay between the germline ends. This CDR3 is built from 13 residues. The CDR3 loop is CASSQTESYEQYF. The CDR3 bases are TGTGCCAGCTCACAGACCGAATCCTACGAGCAGTACTTC.

CDR3 nucleotide sequence: TGTGCCAGCAGTTTCGGGGGGCGGACTGGAAACACCATATATTTT. Protein product: CASSFGGRTGNTIYF. The V and J genes are TRBV28 and TRBJ1-3; TRBD1 is a possible D gene (6 bases). The CDR3 sequence is 15 residues long. V was pared by 3 bases and J by 2 bases, with 11 bases between. In germline, CDR1 is MDHEN, CDR2 SYDVKM. Full variable domain (missing parts from reference TRBV28 and TRBJ1-3): DVKVTQSSRYLVKRTGEKVFLECVQDMDHENMFWYRQDPGLGLRLIYFSYDVKMKEKGDIPEGYSVSREKKERFSLILESASTNQTSMYLCASSFGGRTGNTIYFGEGSWLTVV.

This chain connects TRBV6-8 to TRBJ1-1; D not certain. Trimming stripped 6 bases from V and 1 base from J, with 9 bases between. The CDR3 is 13 amino acids. From germline, CDR1 is MNHGY and CDR2 SAAAGT. In DNA, the CDR3 is TGTGCCAGCAGAAGAAACAGGAACACTGAAGCTTTCTTT. This gives the protein CASRRNRNTEAFF.

The V gene is TRBV19, the J gene TRBJ2-3, with TRBD1 as a possible D gene (6 bases). This CDR3 region has 17 residues. Trimming pared 5 bases from V and 1 base from J, leaving 19 bases between. CDR1 is LNHDA and CDR2 is SQIVND in the germline V gene (reference sequence). The CDR3 sequence: CASSLRAGAFGTDTQYF. CDR3 in DNA: TGTGCCAGTAGTTTAAGGGCAGGGGCTTTCGGCACAGATACGCAGTATTTT.

This chain connects TRBV7-1 to TRBJ2-7; 9 bases are a match to TRBD2. TRBV7-1 is sorted into the ORF group, with uncertain function. J lost 3 bases, V lost 6 bases, and 15 bases had no gene match. This CDR3 comprises 17 residues. The CDR3 nucleotides read TGTGCCAGCAGTTTAATAGCGGGGGAGCACTACTACTACGAGCAGTACTTC. This sequence encodes CASSLIAGEHYYYEQYF.

This clone came up once. The chain recombines TRBV6-1 with TRBJ1-2; no clear D gene. V lost 1 base and J 4 bases, leaving 13 bases between the germline ends. Germline lookup yields CDR1 MNHNS and CDR2 SASEGT. This CDR3 spans 15 amino acids. CDR3 DNA: TGTGCCAGCAGTGAAGATCCCACCGTTACCTATGGCTACACCTTC. As protein: CASSEDPTVTYGYTF.

The genes are TRBV19 and TRBJ1-5; the D is unclear. This CDR3 spans 13 amino acids. CDR1 is LNHDA and CDR2 is SQIVND in the germline V gene (reference sequence). V was shortened by 5 bases and J by 5 bases, with 10 bases between the two germline ends. The DNA of the CDR3 is TGTGCCAGTAGTCTAGCGGAGTATCAGCCCCAGCATTTT. Amino acid sequence: CASSLAEYQPQHF.

The rearrangement joins TRBV6-8 to TRBJ2-7, with D uncertain. The CDR3 length is 13 residues. V lost 2 bases to trimming and J lost 0 bases, with 5 bases between them. CDR1 is MNHGY and CDR2 is SAAAGT in the germline V gene. The CDR3 nucleotides read TGTGCCAGCAGTTACACCAGCTCCTACGAGCAGTACTTC. Its translation is CASSYTSSYEQYF.

This clone was detected a few times. The chain employs TRBV30 and TRBJ1-1; D may be TRBD1 (5 bases). Germline CDR1 reads GTSNPN; CDR2 reads SVGIG (reference sequence). Trimming stripped 3 bases from V and 10 bases from J, with 12 bases between. CDR3 size: 11 residues. CDR3 nucleotide sequence: TGTGCCTGGAGCGGCCTTGGGACAGCTTTCTTT. This gives the protein CAWSGLGTAFF.

J is TRBJ2-3 and V is TRBV29-1, with 7 bases identical to TRBD1. The CDR3 sequence is 12 residues long. Trimming cost V 4 bases and J 4 bases; bases outside gene matches: 2. The germline V gene encodes CDR1 SQVTM and CDR2 ANQGSEA. Here the CDR3 reads CSVVQGSDTQYF. The CDR3 coding sequence is TGCAGCGTTGTACAGGGGTCAGATACGCAGTATTTT.